This T cell receptor beta chain appears in the sequencing data of a study of control samples from healthy donors and cancer patients. CDR3 length: 16 amino acids. V was clipped by 6 bases and J by 0 bases; unmatched bases: 7. From germline, CDR1 is MNHNY and CDR2 SVGAGI (reference sequence). Assay used: immunoSEQ multiplex PCR; TCRdb lists only in-frame clones, some missing. The sample includes approximately 86,000 clones, roughly 84% of them seen just once. This chain links TRBV6-6 with TRBJ1-5; TRBD1 aligns across 8 bases. Sequencing was performed on blood. The TCR sequence derives from a woman aged 40 to 50 in good health. The CDR3 here is CASRNFGQGSNQPQHF. The CDR3, as DNA: TGTGCCAGCAGAAACTTCGGACAGGGTAGCAATCAGCCCCAGCATTTT.